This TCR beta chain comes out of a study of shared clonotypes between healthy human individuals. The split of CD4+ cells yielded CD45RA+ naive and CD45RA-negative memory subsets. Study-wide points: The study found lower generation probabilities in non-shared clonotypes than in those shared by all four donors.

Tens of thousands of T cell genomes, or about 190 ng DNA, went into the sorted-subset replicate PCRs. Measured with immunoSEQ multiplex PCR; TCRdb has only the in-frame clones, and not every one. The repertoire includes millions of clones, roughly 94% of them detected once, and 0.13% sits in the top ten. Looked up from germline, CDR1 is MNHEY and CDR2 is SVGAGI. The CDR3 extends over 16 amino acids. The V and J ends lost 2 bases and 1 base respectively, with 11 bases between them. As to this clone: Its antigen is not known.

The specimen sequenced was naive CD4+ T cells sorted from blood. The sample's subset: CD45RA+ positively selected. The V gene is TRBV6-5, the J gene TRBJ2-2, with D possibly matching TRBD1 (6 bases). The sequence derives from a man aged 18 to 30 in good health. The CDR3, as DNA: TGTGCCAGCAGTTACGGGGCAGGGGTGAACACCGGGGAGCTGTTTTTT. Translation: CASSYGAGVNTGELFF.